This T cell receptor (beta chain) was identified in a study of cytomegalovirus exposure and HLA in healthy donors. The donors were part of the roughly 130-subject validation cohort, which stood apart from the roughly 670-subject first cohort. CDR3 length equals 19 residues. V was pared by 0 bases and J by 4 bases, with 15 bases of the junction left unmatched. Per germline, CDR1 SEHNR and CDR2 FQNEAQ (reference sequence). The method was immunoSEQ multiplex PCR; TCRdb's version includes in-frame clones alone and lacks a portion of them. The data show tens of thousands of clones, with roughly 90% seen just once and 3.8% held by the top ten.

Sequenced: PBMCs. The TCR sequence derives from a woman younger than 30 in good health and CMV-seropositive. This chain uses TRBV7-9 with TRBJ2-7, with 10 bases that match TRBD2. The CDR3, as DNA: TGTGCCAGCAGCTTAGCGGGAGGTGAGCTGAGGACTAGCGGTTACGAGCAGTACTTC. It specifies CASSLAGGELRTSGYEQYF.